The 26 T cell receptor beta chains presented below share a single source sample, sequenced in a study of monozygotic twins with inflammatory bowel disease (dated by TCRdb to the late 2010s). Libraries were made using 5' RACE. Sequencing took place on an Illumina HiSeq 2500. Once TCRdb had reprocessed the reads, it stored one entry per CDR3 protein sequence and supplied no DNA. In this sample's table one finds around 370,000 distinct CDR3 sequences. The leading ten clones occupy approximately 2.8% of the sample. The material sequenced was blood. The receptors were sampled from a human donor with ulcerative colitis or Crohn's disease, or a healthy co-twin of an affected twin (not recorded which).

J is TRBJ1-5 and V is TRBV5-1; TCRdb lists TRBD1, though no DNA is available to test this call. CDR1 and CDR2 from the germline V gene are SGHRS and YFSETQ. The CDR3 has 15 residues. The CDR3 region is CASSLDPGTRQPQHF.

The rearrangement joins TRBV4-3 to TRBJ2-4; there is no DNA to check the TCRdb D call of TRBD1. Per the germline V gene, CDR1 is LGHNA and CDR2 is YSLEER. CDR3 length: 20 amino acids. CDR3 residues: CASSQRWGGFDTLAKNIQYF.

The chain recombines TRBV29-1 with TRBJ2-7; there is no DNA to check the TCRdb D call of TRBD2. The V gene's germline CDR1 is SQVTM and CDR2 ANQGSEA. The CDR3 consists of 13 residues. CDR3 region: CSVEGRRGVEQYF.

The chain links TRBV10-3 to TRBJ2-1; TCRdb indicates TRBD2, and absent DNA this call remains unverified. Per germline, CDR1 ENHRY and CDR2 SYGVKD. The CDR3 contains 16 residues. CDR3 loop: CAISASLGSNHNEQFF.

This chain joins TRBV20-1 and TRBJ1-5. CDR1 DFQATT and CDR2 SNEGSKA come from the germline V gene (reference sequence). The CDR3 loop spans 14 amino acids. CDR3 sequence reads: CSASTEGWNQPQHF.

The V and J genes are TRBV5-1 and TRBJ1-1; the D call from TCRdb, TRBD1, cannot be confirmed without DNA. Germline V gives CDR1 SGHRS, CDR2 YFSETQ. The CDR3 totals 14 residues. The CDR3 here is CASSTDRGGTEAFF.

CDR3: CASSFVHEQFF. The chain is built from TRBV12-3 or TRBV12-4 and TRBJ2-1; without DNA, the TCRdb call of TRBD1 cannot be checked. The CDR3 consists of 11 residues.

The rearrangement uses TRBV11-1 and TRBJ2-1; TCRdb reports TRBD1, a call that lacks DNA to check it against. This CDR3 spans 14 amino acids. Germline CDR1 SGHAT, CDR2 FQDESV (reference sequence). CDR3 residues: CASSLDAPSDEQFF.

The CDR3 is CASSLTLASNEQFF. The chain employs TRBV4-1 and TRBJ2-1; TCRdb lists TRBD1, though no DNA is available to test this call. This CDR3 spans 14 amino acids. The germline V gene encodes CDR1 MGHRA and CDR2 YSYEKL.

CDR3 protein: CSARNRGGYEQYF. The genes are TRBV20-1 and TRBJ2-7; TCRdb lists TRBD1, though no DNA is available to test this call. The CDR3 spans 13 residues. CDR1 DFQATT and CDR2 SNEGSKA come from the germline V gene (reference sequence).

The chain carries TRBV7-9 and TRBJ1-1. This CDR3 comprises 15 residues. CDR1 SEHNR and CDR2 FQNEAQ come from the germline V gene (reference sequence). CDR3 protein: CASSLAWRENTEAFF.

V gene TRBV12-3 or TRBV12-4 combines with J gene TRBJ1-1; TCRdb's D gene call, TRBD1, goes unchecked for lack of DNA. CDR3 size: 15 residues. The CDR3 spells CASSFRGQGVTEAFF.

V gene TRBV5-5 combines with J gene TRBJ2-1; as DNA is missing, the TRBD1 call by TCRdb cannot be tested. Germline CDR1 reads SGHKS; CDR2 reads YYEKEE (reference sequence). The CDR3 extends over 12 amino acids. The chain's CDR3 is CASRYSGNEQFF.

The chain uses TRBV20-1 and TRBJ1-1; there is no DNA to check the TCRdb D call of TRBD1. The germline CDR1 and CDR2 sequences are DFQATT and SNEGSKA (reference sequence). The CDR3 covers 13 residues. CDR3: CSVPGAGPTEAFF.

This chain uses TRBV4-2 with TRBJ2-6. From germline, CDR1 is LGHNA and CDR2 YNFKEQ. The CDR3 length is 14 residues. The CDR3 sequence is CASSQDLPANVLTF.

The chain carries TRBV12-3 or TRBV12-4 and TRBJ2-3; the TCRdb call, TRBD1, lacks DNA for checking. CDR3 size: 18 residues. This CDR3 reads CASSQDRARLLRRNTQYF.

V usage is TRBV12-3 or TRBV12-4 and J usage is TRBJ1-1. CDR3 length: 12 residues. CDR3 residues: CASHARYTEAFF.

The V gene is TRBV3-1, the J gene TRBJ1-4; TCRdb outputs TRBD1, but without DNA this stays unchecked. The germline V gene has CDR1 LGHDT and CDR2 YNNKEL (reference sequence). The CDR3 runs 19 residues. CDR3 loop: CASSQDMRTDVATNEKLFF. Full variable domain (remainder filled in from reference TRBV3-1 and TRBJ1-4): DTAVSQTPKYLVTQMGNDKSIKCEQNLGHDTMYWYKQDSKKFLKIMFSYNNKELIINETVPNRFSPKSPDKAHLNLHINSLELGDSAVYFCASSQDMRTDVATNEKLFFGSGTQLSVL.

This CDR3 is CSAGGGNRGTYEQYF. The V call is TRBV20-1, the J call TRBJ2-7; the D call from TCRdb, TRBD1, cannot be confirmed without DNA. The CDR3 runs to 15 residues. Germline CDR1 and CDR2: DFQATT and SNEGSKA (reference sequence).

The V and J genes are TRBV6-1 and TRBJ2-1; TCRdb's D call of TRBD1 is untestable without DNA. This CDR3 is 16 amino acids long. Germline V CDR1 and CDR2: MNHNS, SASEGT. CDR3 amino acids: CASSQNRDRSYNEQFF.

V usage is TRBV9 and J usage is TRBJ2-4; no DNA is available, so the TRBD1 call from TCRdb remains unchecked. The CDR3 is 14 amino acids. In germline, CDR1 is SGDLS, CDR2 YYNGEE. The CDR3 loop reads CASSGQEEGDIQYF.

The chain links TRBV20-1 to TRBJ2-1; TCRdb indicates TRBD2, and absent DNA this call remains unverified. The V gene's germline CDR1 is DFQATT and CDR2 SNEGSKA (reference sequence). This CDR3 is 16 amino acids long. The CDR3 loop is CSARDSGEGAYNEQFF.

The genes are TRBV4-1 and TRBJ1-5; the D call from TCRdb, TRBD1, cannot be confirmed without DNA. The germline V gene encodes CDR1 MGHRA and CDR2 YSYEKL. The CDR3 sequence is 15 residues long. The CDR3 loop reads CASSQEGGVNQPQHF.

The chain uses TRBV20-1 and TRBJ1-1; TCRdb's assignment of TRBD1 cannot be checked, as there is no DNA. This CDR3 spans 14 amino acids. CDR1 is DFQATT and CDR2 is SNEGSKA in the germline V gene (reference sequence). CDR3: CSASIRESGTEAFF.

This chain links TRBV7-3 with TRBJ2-2; TCRdb picks TRBD2, but there is no DNA to check that call. The CDR3 consists of 18 residues. Germline assignment: CDR1 SGHTA and CDR2 FQGTGA. The CDR3 spells CASSLLASGGVNTGELFF.

The V gene is TRBV18, the J gene TRBJ2-1. Germline V gene lookup returns CDR1 KGHSH and CDR2 LQKENI. The CDR3 has 13 amino acids. The CDR3 sequence is CASSPRSVNEQFF.